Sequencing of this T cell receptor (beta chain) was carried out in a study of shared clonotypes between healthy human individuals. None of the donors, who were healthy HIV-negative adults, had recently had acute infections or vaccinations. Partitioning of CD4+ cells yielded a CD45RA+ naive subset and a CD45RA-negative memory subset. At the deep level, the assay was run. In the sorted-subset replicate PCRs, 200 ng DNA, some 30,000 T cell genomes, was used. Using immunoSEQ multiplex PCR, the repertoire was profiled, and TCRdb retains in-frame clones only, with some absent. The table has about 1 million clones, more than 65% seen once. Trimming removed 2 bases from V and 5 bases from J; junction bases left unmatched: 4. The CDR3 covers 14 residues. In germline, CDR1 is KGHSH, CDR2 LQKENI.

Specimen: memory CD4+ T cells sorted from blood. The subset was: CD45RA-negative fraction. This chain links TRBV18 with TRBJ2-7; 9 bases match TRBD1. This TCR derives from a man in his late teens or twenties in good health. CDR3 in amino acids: CASSPGQGIDEQYF. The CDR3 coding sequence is TGTGCCAGCTCACCAGGACAGGGGATCGACGAGCAGTACTTC.